A single sample is the source of the 24 T cell receptor beta chains below, sequenced in a study of T cells in Graves' hyperthyroidism and ophthalmopathy. RNA transcripts served as the template for amplifying TCR beta CDR3 regions. The study used the HTBI primer set for a first-round RT-PCR of the TCR CDR3. TCRdb re-derived calls from the multiplex PCR reads in MiXCR, one entry per CDR3 protein. The table shows under 750,000 distinct CDR3 sequences, with about 19% occurring only once. The sample comprised blood. The source of these receptors is a woman between 45 and 60 years old with Graves' hyperthyroidism that later progressed to Graves' ophthalmopathy.

This clonotype was seen at least ten times. The rearrangement joins TRBV10-3 to TRBJ1-1, with D unresolved. The V end lost 5 bases, the J end lost 2 bases, and 9 bases lay between the germline ends. The CDR3 runs 13 residues. Per germline, CDR1 ENHRY and CDR2 SYGVKD. CDR3 sequence (DNA): TGTGCCATCAGTCTGGACGGAAACACTGAAGCTTTCTTT. Its translation: CAISLDGNTEAFF.

This clonotype was counted ten times or more. The J gene is TRBJ2-5, the V gene TRBV7-3, with D perhaps matching TRBD1 (6 bases). Looked up from germline, CDR1 is SGHTA and CDR2 is FQGTGA. The CDR3 runs to 15 residues. Trimming removed 1 base from V and 2 bases from J, with 11 bases in between. The CDR3, as DNA: TGTGCCAGCAGCTTAAATCCGGGACAACAAGAGACCCAGTACTTC. Its translation: CASSLNPGQQETQYF. Combining the CDR3 with reference TRBV7-3 and TRBJ2-5 gives the whole variable domain GAGVSQTPSNKVTEKGKYVELRCDPISGHTALYWYRQSLGQGPEFLIYFQGTGAADDSGLPNDRFFAVRPEGSVSTLKIQRTERGDSAVYLCASSLNPGQQETQYFGPGTRLLVL.

The V and J genes are TRBV20-1 and TRBJ2-3; D might be TRBD2 (6 bases). The germline V gene encodes CDR1 DFQATT and CDR2 SNEGSKA (reference sequence). Trimming removed 1 base at V and 4 bases at J, with 12 bases between. CDR3 length: 14 residues. DNA for the CDR3: TGCAGTGCTAGAGCCCCGACTAGACCAGATACGCAGTATTTT. Translated: CSARAPTRPDTQYF.

The chain couples TRBV20-1 to TRBJ1-2; no clear D. The CDR3 contains 13 residues. The germline V gene encodes CDR1 DFQATT and CDR2 SNEGSKA (reference sequence). V was shortened by 6 bases and J by 7 bases, with 18 bases between the two germline ends. CDR3 loop: CSAPGMWRSGYTF. CDR3 in DNA: TGCAGTGCCCCGGGGATGTGGCGAAGTGGCTACACCTTC.

This clonotype was seen only a few times. The chain is built from TRBV7-9 and TRBJ2-3; D remains ambiguous. CDR3 length: 14 amino acids. Trimming left V 5 bases short and J 8 bases short, with 17 bases between. Germline V gives CDR1 SEHNR, CDR2 FQNEAQ (reference sequence). CDR3 nucleotides: TGTGCCAGCAGCCTACCGGTGGAACCCCCTACGCAGTATTTT. Protein product: CASSLPVEPPTQYF.

This clonotype was seen repeatedly, ten times or more. The V gene is TRBV20-1, the J gene TRBJ1-5; a possible D gene is TRBD1 (6 bases). The CDR3 sequence is 14 residues long. CDR1 is DFQATT, CDR2 SNEGSKA, per germline (reference sequence). Trimming removed 4 bases from V and 0 bases from J, with 10 bases in between. The CDR3 DNA sequence: TGCAGTGCTACCACAGGGACTAGCAATCAGCCCCAGCATTTT. As protein: CSATTGTSNQPQHF.

Notes on this clonotype: This may be a read error, as it is one base from a much larger clone. The chain carries TRBV7-9 and TRBJ1-4, with D unresolved. In germline, CDR1 is SEHNR, CDR2 FQNEAQ (reference sequence). There are 13 residues in the CDR3. The germline V and J ends were trimmed by 2 bases and 5 bases, with 6 bases remaining between them. CDR3 in DNA: TGTGCCAGCAGCTTATCGGCAAATGAAAAACTGTTTTTT. Protein sequence: CASSLSANEKLFF.

A few counts support this clonotype. The chain has TRBV4-1 and TRBJ1-2, with TRBD1 as a possible D gene (5 bases). The CDR3 runs to 15 residues. V lost 0 bases and J 8 bases, leaving 16 bases between the germline ends. Per the germline V gene, CDR1 is MGHRA and CDR2 is YSYEKL. Here the CDR3 reads CASSQDGDLARGYTF. The CDR3 DNA is TGCGCCAGCAGCCAAGATGGGGACCTTGCTAGGGGCTACACCTTC.

Details on this clonotype: This could be a read error, since a much larger clone is one nucleotide away. The gene calls are TRBV6-1 and TRBJ1-6, with 10 nucleotides matching TRBD1. This CDR3 spans 15 amino acids. With 4 bases clipped from V and 11 bases from J, the junction kept 8 bases outside the gene matches. CDR1 and CDR2 from the germline V gene are MNHNS and SASEGT. The CDR3 DNA is TGTGCCAGCAGTGTGTCGGGACAGGGGACTCCACCCCTCCACTTT. Translating gives CASSVSGQGTPPLHF.

The rearrangement uses TRBV6-1 and TRBJ1-2; tentative D call: TRBD1 (5 bases). The germline V and J ends were trimmed by 8 bases and 8 bases, with 15 bases remaining between them. Per the germline V gene, CDR1 is MNHNS and CDR2 is SASEGT. CDR3 length equals 12 residues. The CDR3 DNA follows: TGTGCCAGCGCTATCGGGGGAGGAGGCTACACCTTC. This translates into CASAIGGGGYTF.

This clonotype showed up just a few times. The CDR3 region has the DNA TGCGCCAGCAGCTTGGTGTCTGGACAGAACTATGGCTACACCTTC. As protein: CASSLVSGQNYGYTF. The chain combines TRBV5-1 with TRBJ1-2; weak D call: TRBD1 (6 bases). The CDR3 length is 15 residues. V lost 0 bases and J lost 2, with 11 bases in between. Germline V gene data show CDR1 as SGHRS and CDR2 as YFSETQ.

This chain links TRBV3-1 with TRBJ1-6, with 7 bases matching TRBD1. Germline V gene lookup returns CDR1 LGHDT and CDR2 YNNKEL (reference sequence). J lost 9 bases, V lost 1 base, and 9 bases had no gene match. This CDR3 spans 16 amino acids. The CDR3 coding sequence is TGTGCCAGCAGCCAAGGCTCCCGGGACAGTGGTTCACCCCTCCACTTT. This translates into CASSQGSRDSGSPLHF.

Concerning this clonotype itself: With a much larger clone just one base away, this may be a read error. The CDR3 reads CSARDSQETQYF. DNA for the CDR3: TGCAGTGCTCGGGACAGCCAAGAGACCCAGTACTTC. The chain uses TRBV20-1 and TRBJ2-5, with TRBD1 identical over 7 bases. V trimming: 5 bases; J trimming: 1 base; junction bases outside the gene matches: 1. The CDR3 runs to 12 residues. CDR1 and CDR2 from the germline V gene are DFQATT and SNEGSKA (reference sequence).

The V gene is TRBV5-1, the J gene TRBJ2-1, with 11 bases fitting TRBD2. Germline assignment: CDR1 SGHRS and CDR2 YFSETQ. CDR3 length: 16 amino acids. Trimming took 3 bases from V and 3 from J; bases not matched to a gene: 5. This chain's CDR3 is CASSSRLAGIYNEQFF. CDR3 DNA: TGCGCCAGCAGCTCGAGACTAGCGGGAATCTACAATGAGCAGTTCTTC.

This clonotype was recorded a few times. The rearrangement uses TRBV19 and TRBJ1-1; weak D call: TRBD1 (5 bases). The CDR3 covers 14 residues. Germline V gives CDR1 LNHDA, CDR2 SQIVND (reference sequence). V lost 10 bases, J lost 0 bases, and 15 bases lay in between. The DNA for the CDR3 is TGTGCCACACTGAGGGCAGGGATGAACACTGAAGCTTTCTTT. It translates to CATLRAGMNTEAFF.

The rearrangement uses TRBV18 and TRBJ2-5; D gene unclear. The CDR3 consists of 13 residues. Germline CDR1 and CDR2: KGHSH and LQKENI. Trimming cost V 6 bases and J 5 bases, with 13 bases left between them. CDR3 in amino acids: CASSQLIGETQYF. The CDR3, as DNA: TGTGCCAGCTCGCAACTTATCGGGGAGACCCAGTACTTC.

The sample holds a few counts of this clonotype. J is TRBJ2-4 and V is TRBV5-5, with 7 bases identical to TRBD1. The CDR3 covers 15 residues. The trim removed 4 bases at V and 2 bases at J, leaving 6 bases unmatched. The germline gives CDR1 SGHKS, CDR2 YYEKEE (reference sequence). The CDR3 DNA sequence: TGTGCCAGCAGCGTACTGACAGGGACCAAAAACATTCAGTACTTC. Amino acid sequence: CASSVLTGTKNIQYF.

The chain employs TRBV6-1 and TRBJ1-3, with 8 bases lining up with TRBD1. Germline assignment: CDR1 MNHNS and CDR2 SASEGT. V was clipped by 8 bases and J by 4 bases; unmatched bases: 1. The CDR3 runs 12 residues. The DNA of the CDR3 is TGTGCCAGCCGGACAGGGGGAAACACCATATATTTT. Its translation: CASRTGGNTIYF.

The J gene is TRBJ2-1, the V gene TRBV9; 10 bases are a match to TRBD2. V shed 1 base, J shed 12 bases, and the junction held 16 bases outside the gene matches. Germline CDR1 is SGDLS and CDR2 is YYNGEE. CDR3 length equals 17 residues. The CDR3 nucleotides are TGTGCCAGCAGCGTACTCGTGGAGGCTAGCGGGGGATCCGGGCAGTTCTTC. Protein sequence: CASSVLVEASGGSGQFF.

This chain joins TRBV7-9 and TRBJ2-5, with 9 bases matching TRBD1. CDR1 SEHNR and CDR2 FQNEAQ come from the germline V gene (reference sequence). Trimming took 4 bases from V and 4 from J; bases not matched to a gene: 1. The length of the CDR3 is 13 residues. CDR3 amino acids: CASSSDRGETQYF. The CDR3 DNA follows: TGTGCCAGCAGCTCGGACAGGGGAGAGACCCAGTACTTC.

In its sample, this clonotype was seen once. The gene calls are TRBV12-3 or TRBV12-4 and TRBJ2-5, with a tentative D call TRBD2 (5 bases). This CDR3 is built from 13 residues. Trimming stripped 6 bases from V and 5 bases from J, with 13 bases between. The CDR3 DNA reads TGTGCCAGCAGCTTAACTAGAACCGAGACCCAGTACTTC. Translating it yields CASSLTRTETQYF.

This chain uses TRBV7-9 with TRBJ2-2, with D uncertain. Germline CDR1 SEHNR, CDR2 FQNEAQ (reference sequence). The CDR3 covers 17 residues. The germline V and J ends were trimmed by 1 base and 3 bases, with 15 bases remaining between them. CDR3 sequence (DNA): TGTGCCAGCAGCTTAGGACCCGTACTTTGGGACACCGGGGAGCTGTTTTTT. This codes for CASSLGPVLWDTGELFF.

This clonotype came up a few times. The chain joins TRBV27 to TRBJ2-5, with 10 bases fitting TRBD2. V lost 2 bases and J lost 2; bases outside the gene matches: 11. This CDR3 is built from 18 residues. Germline lookup yields CDR1 MNHEY and CDR2 SMNVEV (reference sequence). The CDR3 loop reads CASSLTSGEAYWQETQYF. CDR3 DNA sequence: TGTGCCAGCAGTTTAACTAGCGGGGAGGCCTACTGGCAAGAGACCCAGTACTTC.

Many counts were recorded for this clonotype. Here the CDR3 DNA reads TGTGCCAGCAGCTTCGGGTGGTTGGGCACTGAAGCTTTCTTT. Protein product: CASSFGWLGTEAFF. The chain carries TRBV11-2 and TRBJ1-1, with D uncertain. V was shortened by 3 bases and J by 4 bases, with 12 bases between the two germline ends. This CDR3 spans 14 amino acids. Germline CDR1 SGHAT, CDR2 FQNNGV.